Following are 17 T cell receptor beta chains from one sample sequenced in a study of lymphopenia after photon versus proton radiotherapy. The table came from immunoSEQ multiplex PCR; TCRdb's copy has only in-frame clones and leaves some out. Here the sample spans tens of thousands of clones, roughly 90% being singletons. This specimen was peripheral blood, taken from a patient treated with photon-based radiotherapy. The receptor source for this set is a woman aged 45-65 years with cholangiocarcinoma.

V and J are TRBV9 and TRBJ1-2, with 12 bases aligning to TRBD1. From germline, CDR1 is SGDLS and CDR2 YYNGEE. The CDR3 runs 15 residues. Trimming removed 4 bases from V and 10 bases from J; junction bases left unmatched: 11. The CDR3 loop is CASSPPAGTGGLYTF. As DNA, the CDR3 is TGTGCCAGCAGCCCCCCGGCCGGGACAGGGGGCCTCTACACCTTC.

V gene TRBV10-1 combines with J gene TRBJ2-1; no clear D gene. Trimming took off 4 bases at V and 7 bases at J, with 8 bases between the two ends. Germline CDR1 is WNHNN and CDR2 is SYGVQD (reference sequence). This CDR3 contains 12 residues. This CDR3 reads CASSANGNEQFF. CDR3 bases: TGCGCCAGCAGTGCTAACGGGAATGAGCAGTTCTTC.

The rearrangement uses TRBV5-6 and TRBJ1-1; the D is unclear. Trimming shortened V by 0 bases and J by 3 bases, and 15 bases separated the two germline ends. The CDR3 is made up of 16 amino acids. CDR1 is SGHDT and CDR2 is YYEEEE in the germline V gene. The CDR3 DNA follows: TGTGCCAGCAGCTTGGTGGACGAACCCGGGGACACTGAAGCTTTCTTT. Its translation: CASSLVDEPGDTEAFF.

This chain uses TRBV5-4 with TRBJ2-1, with D maybe TRBD2 (5 bases). Trimming pared 2 bases from V and 0 bases from J, leaving 12 bases between. This CDR3 is built from 16 residues. Germline loops: CDR1 SGHNT, CDR2 YYREEE (reference sequence). CDR3 amino acids: CASSFPGSLSYNEQFF. In DNA, the CDR3 is TGTGCCAGCAGCTTCCCGGGGAGCCTCTCCTACAATGAGCAGTTCTTC.

The V and J genes are TRBV5-1 and TRBJ1-2; TRBD1 aligns across 8 bases. The V gene end was trimmed by 4 bases and the J gene end by 8 bases; junction bases not matched to a gene: 25. CDR1 is SGHRS and CDR2 is YFSETQ in the germline V gene. The CDR3 has 19 amino acids. CDR3 coding DNA: TGCGCCAGCAGCATCCCCAGTGACAGGGGCCCAGACCCCCCTATGGGCTACACCTTC. It specifies CASSIPSDRGPDPPMGYTF.

The V call is TRBV5-1, the J call TRBJ1-2; unclear D gene. Germline CDR1 reads SGHRS; CDR2 reads YFSETQ. This CDR3 region has 14 residues. V was trimmed by 5 bases and J by 4 bases, leaving 15 bases between them. The CDR3 DNA reads as TGCGCCAGCAGTCCTTCGTCGGGTAGCTATGGCTACACCTTC. Translation gives CASSPSSGSYGYTF.

The chain has TRBV2 and TRBJ1-2, with D possibly TRBD1 on 5 matching bases. V lost 6 bases to trimming and J lost 8 bases, with 22 bases between them. CDR1 SNHLY and CDR2 FYNNEI come from the germline V gene. The CDR3 contains 15 residues. This CDR3 is CASREGQLGGFGYTF. CDR3 nucleotides: TGTGCCAGCAGGGAGGGGCAGCTTGGGGGTTTCGGCTACACCTTC.

V and J are TRBV29-1 and TRBJ1-1; maybe TRBD1 (6 bases). Deletions cut 7 bases from V and 7 bases from J, with 13 bases between. Germline assignment: CDR1 SQVTM and CDR2 ANQGSEA. The CDR3 covers 11 residues. Here the CDR3 reads CSASGQYEAFF. For the CDR3, the DNA is TGCAGCGCCTCCGGACAGTATGAAGCTTTCTTT.

CDR3 amino acids: CASRQDSSNTEAFF. The DNA of the CDR3 is TGTGCCAGCAGACAGGACAGTTCGAACACTGAAGCTTTCTTT. J is TRBJ1-1 and V is TRBV5-4, with a weak D call TRBD1 (6 bases). The CDR3 extends over 14 amino acids. Trimming took 5 bases from V and 1 from J, leaving 12 bases between them. Germline CDR1 reads SGHNT; CDR2 reads YYREEE (reference sequence).

The chain links TRBV11-3 to TRBJ2-5, with D possibly being TRBD2 (7 bases). Looked up from germline, CDR1 is SGHNT and CDR2 is YENEEA. This CDR3 contains 15 residues. V was shortened by 5 bases and J by 4 bases, with 17 bases between the two germline ends. The CDR3, as DNA: TGTGCCAGCAGCCCAGATGGAGGGGGGGGAGAGACCCAGTACTTC. Protein: CASSPDGGGGETQYF.

The chain employs TRBV5-6 and TRBJ2-7, with TRBD2 as a possible D gene (6 bases). Germline V gene lookup returns CDR1 SGHDT and CDR2 YYEEEE. The CDR3 loop spans 15 amino acids. V was pared by 4 bases and J by 4 bases, with 18 bases between. In DNA form, the CDR3 reads TGTGCCAGCAGCCTCCTGACTGGAGGGATATACGAGCAGTACTTC. Translating it yields CASSLLTGGIYEQYF. The full variable domain, with the rest looked up from reference TRBV5-6 and TRBJ2-7, is DAGVTQSPTHLIKTRGQQVTLRCSPKSGHDTVSWYQQALGQGPQFIFQYYEEEERQRGNFPDRFSGHQFPNYSSELNVNALLLGDSALYLCASSLLTGGIYEQYFGPGTRLTVT.

The V gene is TRBV5-1, the J gene TRBJ1-4; no firm D call. Trimming shortened V by 5 bases and J by 11 bases, and 16 bases separated the two germline ends. The CDR3 sequence is 13 residues long. Germline V CDR1 and CDR2: SGHRS, YFSETQ. The CDR3 DNA follows: TGCGCCAGCAGGTCCACCCCGGGTCAGAAACTGTTTTTT. Protein sequence: CASRSTPGQKLFF.

The chain is built from TRBV6-5 and TRBJ2-2; D possibly corresponds to TRBD2 (5 bases). V was trimmed by 4 bases and J by 7 bases, leaving 10 bases between them. The germline CDR1 and CDR2 sequences are MNHEY and SVGAGI. This CDR3 has 13 residues. The CDR3 sequence: CASSWYSGGELFF. CDR3 sequence (DNA): TGTGCCAGCAGTTGGTACAGCGGCGGGGAGCTGTTTTTT.

The rearrangement joins TRBV30 to TRBJ1-3; the D is unclear. Per the germline V gene, CDR1 is GTSNPN and CDR2 is SVGIG (reference sequence). Trimming stripped 1 base from V and 1 base from J, with 5 bases between. The CDR3 contains 13 residues. The CDR3 DNA reads as TGTGCCTGGAGTGCGGGATCTGGAAACACCATATATTTT. Residues: CAWSAGSGNTIYF.

The rearrangement joins TRBV7-2 to TRBJ1-3; D unclear. V was pared by 1 base and J by 0 bases, with 7 bases between. The CDR3 length is 15 residues. CDR1 is SGHTA, CDR2 FQGNSA, per germline. CDR3 in DNA: TGTGCCAGCAGCTTAGGAATGAGCTCTGGAAACACCATATATTTT. Its protein is CASSLGMSSGNTIYF. Full variable domain (remainder filled in from reference TRBV7-2 and TRBJ1-3): GAGVSQSPSNKVTEKGKDVELRCDPISGHTALYWYRQSLGQGLEFLIYFQGNSAPDKSGLPSDRFSAERTGGSVSTLTIQRTQQEDSAVYLCASSLGMSSGNTIYFGEGSWLTVV.

The CDR3 sequence: CATSRAGTSGGAGNEQFF. In DNA form, the CDR3 reads TGTGCCACCAGCAGGGCCGGGACTAGCGGGGGGGCTGGCAATGAGCAGTTCTTC. The chain employs TRBV15 and TRBJ2-1; the match to TRBD2 covers 16 bases. CDR3 length: 18 residues. Germline V lookup: CDR1 LNHNV, CDR2 YYDKDF (reference sequence). With V trimmed by 3 bases and J by 6 bases, 8 bases remained unmatched.

This chain uses TRBV7-9 with TRBJ2-5, with 10 bases that match TRBD1. Germline assignment: CDR1 SEHNR and CDR2 FQNEAQ (reference sequence). The length of the CDR3 is 15 residues. The ends lost 5 bases at V and 5 bases at J; junction bases unmatched: 8. Written as DNA, the CDR3 is TGTGCCAGCAGCCACGGGACAGGGGAATGGGAGACCCAGTACTTC. Amino acids: CASSHGTGEWETQYF.